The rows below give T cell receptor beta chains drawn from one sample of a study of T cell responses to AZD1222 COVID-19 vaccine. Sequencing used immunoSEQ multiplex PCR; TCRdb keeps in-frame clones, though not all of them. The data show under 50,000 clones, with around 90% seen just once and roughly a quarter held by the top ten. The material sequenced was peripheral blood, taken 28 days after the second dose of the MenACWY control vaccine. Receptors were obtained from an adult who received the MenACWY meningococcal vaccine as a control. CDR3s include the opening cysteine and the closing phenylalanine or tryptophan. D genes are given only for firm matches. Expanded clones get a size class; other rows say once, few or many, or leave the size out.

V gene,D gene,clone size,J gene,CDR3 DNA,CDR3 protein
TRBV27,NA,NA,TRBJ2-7,TGTGCCAGCAGTTTAGCCAGGACCATCTACGAGCAGTACTTC,CASSLARTIYEQYF
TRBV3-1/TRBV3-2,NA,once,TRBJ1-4,TGTGCCAGCAGCCCTAATCTACTCAAGGGGAAACTGTTTTTT,CASSPNLLKGKLFF
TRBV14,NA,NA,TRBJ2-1,TGTGCCAGCAGCCAAGAACCCCGGGACTTCCGCGGGGAGCAGTTCTTC,CASSQEPRDFRGEQFF
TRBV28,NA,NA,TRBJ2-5,TGTGCCAGCAGCCAAGGGGGCGCGGGGATAGAGACCCAGTACTTC,CASSQGGAGIETQYF
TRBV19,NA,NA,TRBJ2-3,TGTGCCAGTAAACGGGACGGTAGCACAGATACGCAGTATTTT,CASKRDGSTDTQYF
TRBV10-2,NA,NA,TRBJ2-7,TGCGCCAGCATCGCAGGGAGAGAATACGAGCAGTACTTC,CASIAGREYEQYF
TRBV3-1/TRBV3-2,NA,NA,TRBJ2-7,TGTGCCAGCAGCCCCCTTTTTACTAGGCCCCACGAGCAGTACTTC,CASSPLFTRPHEQYF
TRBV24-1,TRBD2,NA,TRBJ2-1,TGTGCCACCAGTGACCCTGGGGAGCGGGATTACAATGAGCAGTTCTTC,CATSDPGERDYNEQFF
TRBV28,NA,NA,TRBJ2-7,TGTGCCAGCAGTATCCCCGGGTTCCCGGGGTACTTC,CASSIPGFPGYF
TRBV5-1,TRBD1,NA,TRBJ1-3,TGCGCCAGCAGCACGCGGGGGACAGGGGCTTTCTCTGGAAACACCATATATTTT,CASSTRGTGAFSGNTIYF
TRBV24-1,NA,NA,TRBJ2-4,TGTGCCACCATCCTCTCTTCGAGGCGGAGGAACATTCAGTACTTC,CATILSSRRRNIQYF
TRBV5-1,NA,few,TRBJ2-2,TGCGCCAGCAGCTTGGTAGCAGCCACCTCCCGGGAGCTGTTTTTT,CASSLVAATSRELFF
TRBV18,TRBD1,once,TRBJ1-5,TGTGCCAGCTCATCCGGGACAGGGGTTCAGCCCCAGCATTTT,CASSSGTGVQPQHF
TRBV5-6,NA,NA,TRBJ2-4,TGTGCCAGCAGCTTCCCCAGGGGTTCCAAAAACATTCAGTACTTC,CASSFPRGSKNIQYF
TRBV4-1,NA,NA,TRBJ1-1,TGCGCCAGCAGCCACAACAGGGACGACACTGAAGCTTTCTTT,CASSHNRDDTEAFF
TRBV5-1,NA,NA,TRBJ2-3,TGCGCCAGCAGCTCGGAGTGGCGCACAGATACGCAGTATTTT,CASSSEWRTDTQYF
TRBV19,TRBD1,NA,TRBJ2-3,TGTGCCAGTAGTTCGGGACAGGGTTCACTTAGCACAGATACGCAGTATTTT,CASSSGQGSLSTDTQYF
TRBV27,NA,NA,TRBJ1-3,TGTGCCAGCAGTTTATCGCTCAGGGTACCCGGAAACACCATATATTTT,CASSLSLRVPGNTIYF
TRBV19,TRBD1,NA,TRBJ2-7,TGTGCCAGTAGTTCCACAGGGGACGAGCAGTACTTC,CASSSTGDEQYF
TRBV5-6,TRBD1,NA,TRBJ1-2,TGTGCCAGCAGCTCGGGACAGGGCATCAGTGGCTACACCTTC,CASSSGQGISGYTF
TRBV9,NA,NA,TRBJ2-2,TGTGCCAGCAGCCTGCACAGGGAGGGTGACACCGGGGAGCTGTTTTTT,CASSLHREGDTGELFF
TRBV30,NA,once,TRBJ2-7,TGTGCCTGGGGTACAGGGCCAGAGCAGTACTTC,CAWGTGPEQYF
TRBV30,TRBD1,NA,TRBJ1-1,TGTGCCTGGGGGCCCGGGACAGGTGCCGAAGCTTTCTTT,CAWGPGTGAEAFF
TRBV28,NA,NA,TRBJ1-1,TGTGCCAGCACCTTGACAGGTACTACTGAAGCTTTCTTT,CASTLTGTTEAFF
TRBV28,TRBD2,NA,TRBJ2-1,TGTGCCAGCAGACCCCCGGGACTAGGAAAACGAAATGAGCAGTTCTTC,CASRPPGLGKRNEQFF
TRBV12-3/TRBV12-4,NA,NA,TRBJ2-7,TGTGCCAGCAGCCTAAAGCCGGGGATCGAGCAGTACTTC,CASSLKPGIEQYF
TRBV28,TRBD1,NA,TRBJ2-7,TGTGCCAGCATTGGAGACAGGGGAGCCTACGAGCAGTACTTC,CASIGDRGAYEQYF
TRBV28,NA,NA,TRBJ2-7,TGTGCCAGCAGCTCGAGACACCCCACCGCCTACGAGCAGTACTTC,CASSSRHPTAYEQYF
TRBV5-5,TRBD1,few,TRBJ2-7,TGTGCCAGCAGCTTGGACGCAGGGGGCGCATACGAGCAGTACTTC,CASSLDAGGAYEQYF
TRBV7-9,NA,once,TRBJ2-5,TGTGCCAGCAGCTTAGTGGCTAGGGGGGAGACCCAGTACTTC,CASSLVARGETQYF
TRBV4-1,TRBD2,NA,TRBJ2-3,TGCGCCAGCAGCCGGGGGGGTTTAGCGGGAGGTGGGACAGATACGCAGTATTTT,CASSRGGLAGGGTDTQYF
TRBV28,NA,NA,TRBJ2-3,TGTGCCAGCTTACTAGGGGATACGCAGTATTTT,CASLLGDTQYF
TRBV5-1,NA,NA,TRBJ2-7,TGCGCCAGCAGACCCGGGCCCACGACACTTAGGCAGTACTTC,CASRPGPTTLRQYF
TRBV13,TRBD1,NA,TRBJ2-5,TGTGCCAGCACCAACAGAGGACAGGAAGAGACCCAGTACTTC,CASTNRGQEETQYF
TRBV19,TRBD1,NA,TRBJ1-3,TGTGCCAGTAGTTTCGACAGGGAGGACACCATATATTTT,CASSFDREDTIYF
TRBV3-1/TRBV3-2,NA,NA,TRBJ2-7,TGTGCCAGCAGCCGGGGTTTCGAGCAGTACTTC,CASSRGFEQYF
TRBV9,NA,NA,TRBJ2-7,TGTGCCAGCAGCGTAGAGGCAGGGCAGTACGAGCAGTACTTC,CASSVEAGQYEQYF
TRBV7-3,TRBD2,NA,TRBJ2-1,TGTGCCAGCAGCTTACGGCTAGCGGGAGGGAAGAATGAGCAGTTCTTC,CASSLRLAGGKNEQFF
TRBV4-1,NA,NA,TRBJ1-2,TGCGCCAGCAGCCAAGACAGTACAGATCATGGCTACACCTTC,CASSQDSTDHGYTF
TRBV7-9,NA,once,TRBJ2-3,TGTGCCGGTAGAAGGGGCCGGGAAGATACGCAGTATTTT,CAGRRGREDTQYF
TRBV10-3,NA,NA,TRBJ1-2,TGTGCCATCAGTGAAGTCCTGGCTTATGGCTACACCTTC,CAISEVLAYGYTF
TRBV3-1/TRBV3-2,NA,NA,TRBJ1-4,TGTGCCAGCAGCTACAGCCCGGCCGGTGAAAAACTGTTTTTT,CASSYSPAGEKLFF
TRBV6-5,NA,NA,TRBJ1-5,TGTGCCAGCAGTTCCTCTTCGACGCGAAGGCAGCCCCAGCATTTT,CASSSSSTRRQPQHF
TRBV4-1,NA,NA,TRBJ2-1,TGCGCCAGCAGCCAAACCCTAAATGAGCAGTTCTTC,CASSQTLNEQFF
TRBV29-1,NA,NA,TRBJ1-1,TGCAGCGTTGTTGAGGGGAGGACTGAAGCTTTCTTT,CSVVEGRTEAFF
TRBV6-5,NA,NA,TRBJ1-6,TGTGCCAGCAGACAGGACAGCTCCTATAATTCACCCCTCCACTTT,CASRQDSSYNSPLHF
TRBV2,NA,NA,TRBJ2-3,TGTGCCAGCAGTGAGCAGCGGCTTAGGGGCACAGATACGCAGTATTTT,CASSEQRLRGTDTQYF
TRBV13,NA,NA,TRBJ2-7,TGTGCCAGCAGCTCGCGAACATCAGCCTACGAGCAGTACTTC,CASSSRTSAYEQYF
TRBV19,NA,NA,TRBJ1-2,TGTGCCAGCAGGGATAACTATGGCTACACCTTC,CASRDNYGYTF
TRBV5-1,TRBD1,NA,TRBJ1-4,TGCGCCAGCAGCCCTGGTTGGACAGGGACTGAAAAACTGTTTTTT,CASSPGWTGTEKLFF
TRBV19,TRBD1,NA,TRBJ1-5,TGTGCCAGTAGTATTGGACAGGGCAATCAGCCCCAGCATTTT,CASSIGQGNQPQHF
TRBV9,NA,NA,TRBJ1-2,TGTGCCAGCAGCGCCGACAGTATTCATGGCTACACCTTC,CASSADSIHGYTF
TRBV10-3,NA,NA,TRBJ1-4,TGTGCCATCAGGGACAGTCCTAATGAAAAACTGTTTTTT,CAIRDSPNEKLFF
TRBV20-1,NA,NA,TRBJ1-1,TGCAGTGCGCGGGTGAACACTGAAGCTTTCTTT,CSARVNTEAFF